The TCR beta chain under discussion was sequenced for a study of blood T cell repertoires in COVID-19. Study as a whole: COVID-19 samples collected from the United States, Italy and Spain covered acute and convalescent phases. PBMCs, B-cell-depleted T cells, or T cells provided the cDNA or gDNA that made up the material.

Trimming left V 0 bases short and J 2 bases short, with 8 bases between. Germline loops: CDR1 MNHEY, CDR2 SVGAGI. This CDR3 spans 15 amino acids. How the authors handled the data: Amplification of reference gene primers was used by the study to estimate nucleated cell counts. Profiled with immunoSEQ multiplex PCR; TCRdb holds only in-frame clones, not every one. V, J and clone size derive from that table, while D and trimming were established from the DNA sequence. The sample contains 150,000 or so clones, about 80% of which appear only once. The TCR was taken from an elderly woman with acute or convalescent COVID-19. The chain links TRBV6-5 to TRBJ1-3; weak D call: TRBD1 (6 bases). The sequencing input was peripheral blood. The CDR3 here is CASSYSSGAGNTIYF. The CDR3, as DNA: TGTGCCAGCAGTTACTCCTCAGGGGCTGGAAACACCATATATTTT.